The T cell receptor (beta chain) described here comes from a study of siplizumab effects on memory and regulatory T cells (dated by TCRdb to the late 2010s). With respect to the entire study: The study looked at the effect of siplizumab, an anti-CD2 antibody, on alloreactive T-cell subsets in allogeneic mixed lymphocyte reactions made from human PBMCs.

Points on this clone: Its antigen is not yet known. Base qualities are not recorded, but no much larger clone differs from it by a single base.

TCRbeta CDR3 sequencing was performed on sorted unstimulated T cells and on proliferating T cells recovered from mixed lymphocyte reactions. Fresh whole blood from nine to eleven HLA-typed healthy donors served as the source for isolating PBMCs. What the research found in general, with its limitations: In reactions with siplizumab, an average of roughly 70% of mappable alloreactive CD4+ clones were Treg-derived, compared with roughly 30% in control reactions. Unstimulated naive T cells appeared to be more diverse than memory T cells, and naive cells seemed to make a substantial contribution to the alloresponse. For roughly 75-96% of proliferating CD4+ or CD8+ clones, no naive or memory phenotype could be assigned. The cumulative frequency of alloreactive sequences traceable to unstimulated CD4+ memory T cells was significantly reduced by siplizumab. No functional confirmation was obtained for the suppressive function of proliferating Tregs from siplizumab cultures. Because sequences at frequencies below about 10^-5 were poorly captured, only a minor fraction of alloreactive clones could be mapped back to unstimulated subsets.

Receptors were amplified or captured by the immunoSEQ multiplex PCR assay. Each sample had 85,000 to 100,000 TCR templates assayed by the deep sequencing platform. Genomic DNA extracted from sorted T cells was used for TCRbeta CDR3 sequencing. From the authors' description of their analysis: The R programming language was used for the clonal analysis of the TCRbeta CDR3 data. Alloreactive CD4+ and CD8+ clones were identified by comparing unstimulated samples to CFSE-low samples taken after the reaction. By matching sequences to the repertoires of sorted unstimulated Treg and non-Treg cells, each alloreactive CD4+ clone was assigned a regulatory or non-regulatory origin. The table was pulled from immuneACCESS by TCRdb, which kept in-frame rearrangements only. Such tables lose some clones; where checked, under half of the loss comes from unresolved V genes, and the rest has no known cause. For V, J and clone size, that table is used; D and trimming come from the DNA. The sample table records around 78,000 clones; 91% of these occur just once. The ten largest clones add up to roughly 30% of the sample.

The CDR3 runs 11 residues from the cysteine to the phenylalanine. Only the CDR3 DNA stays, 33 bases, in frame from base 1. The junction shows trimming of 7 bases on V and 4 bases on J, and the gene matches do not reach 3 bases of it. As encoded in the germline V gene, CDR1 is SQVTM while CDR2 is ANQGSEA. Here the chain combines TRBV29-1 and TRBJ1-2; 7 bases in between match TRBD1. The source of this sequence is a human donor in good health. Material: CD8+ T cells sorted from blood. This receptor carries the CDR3 CSGRDSYGYTF. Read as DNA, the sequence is TGCAGCGGCCGGGACAGCTATGGCTACACCTTC. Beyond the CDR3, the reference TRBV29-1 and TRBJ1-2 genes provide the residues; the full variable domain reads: SAVISQKPSRDICQRGTSLTIQCQVDSQVTMMFWYRQQPGQSLTLIATANQGSEATYESGFVIDKFPISRPNLTFSTLTVSNMSPEDSSIYLCSGRDSYGYTFGSGTRLTVV.